The text below deals with one T cell receptor beta chain. What it binds is not known. This entry comes from a study of response to subunit inactivated influenza vaccine. TCRdb reprocessed the RT-PCR reads with MiXCR, giving one entry per CDR3 protein. The profile shows about 240,000 distinct CDR3 sequences, 12% of them singletons. Study-level results: The authors suggested that few new T cells are recruited per seasonal influenza vaccination.

Germline V gives CDR1 SGHVS, CDR2 FQNEAQ. Trimming shortened V by 8 bases and J by 5 bases, and 15 bases separated the two germline ends. This CDR3 has 13 residues. This receptor was taken from a man aged 50 to 59 who received an inactivated influenza vaccine. The rearrangement uses TRBV7-8 and TRBJ2-5, with a possible D match to TRBD2 (7 bases). The sample consisted of non-naive T cells sorted from PBMCs, taken about 14 days before vaccination. CDR3 loop: CASSRGGSETQYF. The CDR3 nucleotides read TGTGCCAGCTCTAGGGGGGGGTCGGAGACCCAGTACTTC.